This entry describes one T cell receptor (beta chain). Trimming removed 6 bases from V and 1 base from J; junction bases left unmatched: 4. This CDR3 is built from 15 residues. Germline-derived CDR1 and CDR2 are LNHDA and SQIVND (reference sequence). This sample is part of a study of blood T cell repertoires in COVID-19. Data came from immunoSEQ multiplex PCR; TCRdb stores just in-frame clones and leaves some out. The data hold some 170,000 clones, with 82% observed a single time. This sequence joins TRBV19 and TRBJ1-3, with 9 bases fitting TRBD1. The sequence came from a woman in her seventies with acute or convalescent COVID-19. Sequenced input: peripheral blood. CDR3 amino acids: CASRQGASSGNTIYF. In DNA, the CDR3 is TGTGCCAGTAGACAGGGGGCGTCATCTGGAAACACCATATATTTT.